This T cell receptor beta chain derives from a study of blood T cell repertoires in COVID-19. Study-level information: The United States, Italy and Spain supplied acute and convalescent COVID-19 samples. Sources were T cells, B-cell-depleted T cells, or PBMCs; the material itself was cDNA or gDNA.

Methods used by the authors: Reference gene primer amplification yielded estimated nucleated cell counts. TCRdb's table, derived via immunoSEQ multiplex PCR, lists solely in-frame clones and lacks some. That table is the source of V, J and clone size, and D and trimming were worked out from the DNA. This table has roughly 43,000 clones, 87% appearing once. Per the germline V gene, CDR1 is KGHDR and CDR2 is SFDVKD. V gave up 3 bases and J gave up 6 bases; unmatched junction bases: 12. The length of the CDR3 is 17 residues. The sample taken for sequencing was peripheral blood. This sequence originates from a man aged 55 to 70 with active COVID-19. The chain carries TRBV24-1 and TRBJ2-1, with 8 bases fitting TRBD1. The CDR3 DNA reads as TGTGCCACCAGTGATGGCGACGACAGGGGATGGGTCAATGAGCAGTTCTTC. This encodes CATSDGDDRGWVNEQFF.